Following are 10 T cell receptor beta chains from one sample sequenced in a study of glioma-infiltrating T cells after dendritic cell vaccination. Sequenced by immunoSEQ multiplex PCR; TCRdb stores in-frame clones only, minus some. The sample carries about 82,000 clones, roughly four fifths recorded once. Time point in this sample: after dendritic cell vaccination, including at tumor progression/relapse. The sequencing used blood, collected after dendritic cell vaccination. These receptor sequences come from a human donor with glioblastoma.

This clone has a single count. The chain links TRBV5-4 to TRBJ1-2; D remains ambiguous. The germline V gene encodes CDR1 SGHNT and CDR2 YYREEE (reference sequence). The CDR3 runs 13 residues. V was pared by 2 bases and J by 8 bases, with 13 bases between. The CDR3 DNA reads as TGTGCCAGCAGCTTATCATCGGGTGGCGGCTACACCTTC. Translation: CASSLSSGGGYTF.

This clone was counted between two and nine times. This chain uses TRBV6-1 with TRBJ1-2; possibly TRBD1 for D (5 bases). Germline CDR1 and CDR2: MNHNS and SASEGT. The V and J ends lost 5 bases and 2 bases respectively, with 9 bases between them. The CDR3 has 13 amino acids. CDR3 bases: TGTGCCAGCAGTATCAGGGTGAACTATGGCTACACCTTC. Translation: CASSIRVNYGYTF.

The genes are TRBV7-2 and TRBJ2-3, with 7 bases identical to TRBD1. V shed 3 bases, J shed 2 bases, and the junction held 5 bases outside the gene matches. The germline V gene has CDR1 SGHTA and CDR2 FQGNSA. This CDR3 is built from 15 residues. The CDR3 DNA reads as TGTGCCAGCAGCTTGTCCGGACAGGTCACAGATACGCAGTATTTT. Residues: CASSLSGQVTDTQYF.

The chain is built from TRBV18 and TRBJ1-2; TRBD1 might be the D (5 bases). CDR1 is KGHSH and CDR2 is LQKENI in the germline V gene. V shed 3 bases and J shed 10 bases, with 15 bases lying between them. The CDR3 contains 13 residues. The CDR3 is CASSPLRGGDYTF. CDR3 bases: TGTGCCAGCTCACCTCTTCGGGGGGGGGACTACACCTTC.

The chain recombines TRBV7-8 with TRBJ1-3, with no clear D. Between the trimmed V and J ends, which lost 2 bases and 1 base, there was a span of 6 bases. The CDR3 consists of 14 residues. From germline, CDR1 is SGHVS and CDR2 FQNEAQ. CDR3 DNA sequence: TGTGCCAGCAGCTTAACCGGGTCTGGAAACACCATATATTTT. Its protein is CASSLTGSGNTIYF.

V gene TRBV30 combines with J gene TRBJ2-7; tentatively, D is TRBD1 (6 bases). The V end was cut by 5 bases, the J end by 5 bases, with 16 bases between. The CDR3 length is 13 residues. The germline V gene has CDR1 GTSNPN and CDR2 SVGIG (reference sequence). DNA for the CDR3: TGTGCCTGGGGACTGGGGGCGGACGACGAGCAGTACTTC. It specifies CAWGLGADDEQYF.

The chain has TRBV12-5 and TRBJ2-1, with 12 bases aligning to TRBD1. Germline values: CDR1 LGHNT, CDR2 FRNRAP. The CDR3 has 15 amino acids. V shed 3 bases and J 8 bases; nucleotides not matched to a gene: 5. DNA for the CDR3: TGTGCTAGTGGTTTTCGGGACAGGGGGCCTCATGAGCAGTTCTTC. The encoded protein is CASGFRDRGPHEQFF.

V is TRBV2 and J is TRBJ1-4; D is unclear. In germline, CDR1 is SNHLY, CDR2 FYNNEI. This CDR3 spans 13 amino acids. Trimming cost V 7 bases and J 4 bases, with 10 bases left between them. CDR3 protein: CASIYGNNEKLFF. The CDR3 nucleotides read TGTGCCAGCATCTACGGTAATAATGAAAAACTGTTTTTT.

The chain couples TRBV5-1 to TRBJ2-5, with D tentatively TRBD2 (6 bases). The J call could be wrong; TRBJ2-7 is a better fit for the DNA end. The CDR3 covers 14 residues. Germline CDR1 reads SGHRS; CDR2 reads YFSETQ. The DNA of the CDR3 is TGCGCCAGCAGCATGTCGGGGGTACCCGACGAGCAGTACTTC. Amino acid sequence: CASSMSGVPDEQYF.

With respect to this clone: The germline gene is not matched at one end of the junction; a read error may be the cause. The rearrangement links TRBV6-5 to TRBJ1-4, with 7 bases lining up with TRBD1. CDR3 length: 15 residues. Germline V CDR1 and CDR2: MNHEY, SVGAGI. The CDR3 spells CASSYSTGEDEKLFF. CDR3 nucleotides: TGTGCCAGCAGCTACTCCACAGGGGAAGATGAAAAACTGTTTTTT.